The 27 T cell receptor beta chains presented below share a single source sample, sequenced in a study of Graves' ophthalmopathy and Graves' hyperthyroidism. The authors amplified TCR beta CDR3 regions, and they did so from RNA transcripts for repertoire sequencing. Investigators did first-round RT-PCR with HTBI primers, then second-round multiplex PCR. TCRdb ran MiXCR on the multiplex PCR reads and lists one entry per CDR3 protein. The sample carries 300,000 to 400,000 distinct CDR3 sequences, about 17% recorded once. The sequenced sample consisted of peripheral blood. These receptors all stem from an adult man with Graves' ophthalmopathy.

This sequence joins TRBV2 and TRBJ2-7; 13 nucleotides match TRBD2. The ends lost 6 bases at V and 4 bases at J; junction bases unmatched: 6. CDR3 length equals 15 residues. Germline CDR1 SNHLY, CDR2 FYNNEI. The CDR3 here is CASSPTSGRRYEQYF. The CDR3 DNA is TGTGCCAGCAGCCCGACTAGCGGGAGGAGGTACGAGCAGTACTTC.

V is TRBV18 and J is TRBJ1-1; D may be TRBD1 (6 bases). V was trimmed by 3 bases and J by 5 bases, leaving 16 bases between them. CDR1 KGHSH and CDR2 LQKENI come from the germline V gene. This CDR3 has 15 residues. The CDR3 loop reads CASSPGAGAGTEAFF. For the CDR3, the DNA is TGTGCCAGCTCACCGGGAGCGGGGGCTGGGACTGAAGCTTTCTTT.

This clonotype was detected ten times or more. This chain connects TRBV11-2 to TRBJ2-5, with a possible D match to TRBD1 (6 bases). The germline V and J ends were trimmed by 5 bases and 2 bases, with 21 bases remaining between them. The CDR3 runs 17 residues. CDR1 SGHAT and CDR2 FQNNGV come from the germline V gene. The CDR3 DNA sequence: TGTGCCAGCAGCCGCCGTACCCCGGGACACTCACAAGAGACCCAGTACTTC. It yields the protein CASSRRTPGHSQETQYF.

This clonotype has a single count. CDR3 DNA sequence: TGTGCCACCAGCAGACGTTATGGGGATGGCTACACCTTC. It codes for CATSRRYGDGYTF. The chain employs TRBV15 and TRBJ1-2; D gene unclear. V was cut by 2 bases and J by 6 bases, with 10 bases left in between. This CDR3 comprises 13 residues. CDR1 is LNHNV, CDR2 YYDKDF, per germline (reference sequence).

This clonotype came up many times. The rearrangement links TRBV6-2 or TRBV6-3 to TRBJ2-7, with no clear D. The germline V gene has CDR1 MNHEY and CDR2 SVGEGT. The ends were cut back, 10 bases at V and 0 bases at J, with 13 bases in the middle. The CDR3 consists of 13 residues. CDR3 nucleotides: TGTGCCACCTCCCTTGGGCCCTCCTACGAGCAGTACTTC. It codes for CATSLGPSYEQYF.

This clonotype has at least ten counts. The rearrangement links TRBV27 to TRBJ2-5; D is ambiguous. This CDR3 is built from 15 residues. The germline V gene has CDR1 MNHEY and CDR2 SMNVEV (reference sequence). Trimming stripped 5 bases from V and 2 bases from J, with 15 bases between. The CDR3 loop reads CASSPLWTDQETQYF. The CDR3 DNA sequence: TGTGCCAGCAGTCCACTCTGGACCGATCAAGAGACCCAGTACTTC.

This clonotype was picked up many times. The chain uses TRBV11-1 and TRBJ2-5; possible D gene TRBD1, 6 bases. The germline gives CDR1 SGHAT, CDR2 FQDESV (reference sequence). The CDR3 sequence is 13 residues long. V lost 2 bases and J 7 bases, leaving 11 bases between the germline ends. The CDR3 protein is CASSLPGDATQYF. In DNA, the CDR3 is TGTGCCAGCAGCTTACCAGGGGATGCGACCCAGTACTTC. The whole variable domain, remainder taken from reference TRBV11-1 and TRBJ2-5, is EAEVAQSPRYKITEKSQAVAFWCDPISGHATLYWYRQILGQGPELLVQFQDESVVDDSQLPKDRFSAERLKGVDSTLKIQPAELGDSAMYLCASSLPGDATQYFGPGTRLLVL.

This clonotype was seen repeatedly, ten times or more. The rearrangement uses TRBV30 and TRBJ1-5, with no clear D. The CDR3 is 14 amino acids. Trimming removed 0 bases at V and 3 bases at J, with 9 bases between. CDR1 GTSNPN and CDR2 SVGIG come from the germline V gene (reference sequence). Here the CDR3 reads CAWSVQRVNQPQHF. As DNA, the CDR3 is TGTGCCTGGAGTGTACAACGGGTCAATCAGCCCCAGCATTTT.

Ten or more counts support this clonotype. The rearrangement links TRBV12-3 or TRBV12-4 to TRBJ2-3; D is perhaps TRBD1 (6 bases). This CDR3 is 16 amino acids long. The V gene lost 4 bases and the J gene lost 1 base, with 15 bases spanning the gap. CDR3 sequence (DNA): TGTGCCAGCAGTTCCACCAGCCGGACAGGCACAGATACGCAGTATTTT. Translation gives CASSSTSRTGTDTQYF.

In its sample, this clonotype was seen a few times. The V gene is TRBV28, the J gene TRBJ1-2, with TRBD1 matching 10 bases. Germline V CDR1 and CDR2: MDHEN, SYDVKM. Trimming cost V 1 base and J 8 bases; bases outside gene matches: 4. The CDR3 is 14 amino acids. CDR3 amino acids: CASSLSDRGLGYTF. In DNA form, the CDR3 reads TGTGCCAGCAGTTTATCCGACAGGGGGCTAGGCTACACCTTC.

The chain couples TRBV28 to TRBJ1-5; 9 nucleotides match TRBD1. Germline CDR1 and CDR2: MDHEN and SYDVKM. J lost 11 bases, V lost 4 bases, and 12 bases had no gene match. The CDR3 contains 15 residues. In DNA, the CDR3 is TGTGCCAGCAGTTCCACAGGGGGCGGCCAGATCTCCCAGCATTTT. This gives the protein CASSSTGGGQISQHF.

This clonotype occurred many times. V and J are TRBV2 and TRBJ1-2; no firm D call. The germline V and J ends were trimmed by 2 bases and 8 bases, with 12 bases remaining between them. In germline, CDR1 is SNHLY, CDR2 FYNNEI. This CDR3 is 13 amino acids long. CDR3 amino acids: CASSERPIGGYTF. In DNA form, the CDR3 reads TGTGCCAGCAGTGAACGGCCTATCGGGGGCTACACCTTC. The full variable domain, completed using reference TRBV2 and TRBJ1-2, is EPEVTQTPSHQVTQMGQEVILRCVPISNHLYFYWYRQILGQKVEFLVSFYNNEISEKSEIFDDQFSVERPDGSNFTLKIRSTKLEDSAMYFCASSERPIGGYTFGSGTRLTVV.

The CDR3 DNA reads as TGCGCCAGCAGCTTTGGGGGAGTGCGGAACACCGGGGAGCTGTTTTTT. Amino acid sequence: CASSFGGVRNTGELFF. The chain is built from TRBV5-1 and TRBJ2-2; either TRBD1 or TRBD2 may fit D (5 bases each). The CDR3 sequence is 16 residues long. Trimming removed 2 bases at V and 1 base at J, with 12 bases between. In germline, CDR1 is SGHRS, CDR2 YFSETQ.

The sample holds many counts of this clonotype. The chain carries TRBV15 and TRBJ1-5, with D hard to call. The germline gives CDR1 LNHNV, CDR2 YYDKDF (reference sequence). CDR3 length: 15 residues. V was shortened by 0 bases and J by 1 base, with 7 bases between the two germline ends. For the CDR3, the DNA is TGTGCCACCAGCAGAGATGGGGAAAGCAATCAGCCCCAGCATTTT. This translates into CATSRDGESNQPQHF.

Ten or more counts support this clonotype. This sequence joins TRBV29-1 and TRBJ1-2; TRBD1 is a possible D gene (5 bases). The CDR3 length is 13 residues. Germline CDR1 reads SQVTM; CDR2 reads ANQGSEA. Trimming removed 6 bases at V and 3 bases at J, with 14 bases between. CDR3 DNA: TGCAGCGTCCACGGGGGAGGGGACTATGGCTACACCTTC. Protein product: CSVHGGGDYGYTF.

This clonotype has at least ten counts. V usage is TRBV20-1 and J usage is TRBJ1-2; D not certain. CDR1 is DFQATT, CDR2 SNEGSKA, per germline (reference sequence). The V end lost 0 bases, the J end lost 2 bases, and 10 bases lay between the germline ends. The CDR3 sequence is 14 residues long. The CDR3 sequence: CSARDEAVNYGYTF. The CDR3 nucleotides are TGCAGTGCTAGAGATGAGGCAGTCAACTATGGCTACACCTTC.

The chain links TRBV7-8 to TRBJ2-7; TRBD2 matches at 8 bases. V was pared by 11 bases and J by 6 bases, with 9 bases of the junction left unmatched. CDR3 length: 12 residues. Germline lookup yields CDR1 SGHVS and CDR2 FQNEAQ. The CDR3 protein is CAGSAAGGEQYF. The CDR3 nucleotides are TGTGCCGGGAGTGCCGCGGGAGGCGAGCAGTACTTC. The variable domain in full, completed from reference TRBV7-8 and TRBJ2-7, reads GAGVSQSPRYKVAKRGQDVALRCDPISGHVSLFWYQQALGQGPEFLTYFQNEAQLDKSGLPSDRFFAERPEGSVSTLKIQRTQQEDSAVYLCAGSAAGGEQYFGPGTRLTVT.

This rearrangement joins TRBV28 to TRBJ1-2; D is ambiguous. Germline V gene sequence: CDR1 MDHEN, CDR2 SYDVKM. The V end was cut by 7 bases, the J end by 2 bases, with 14 bases between. The CDR3 is made up of 14 amino acids. CDR3 region: CASTRRSANYGYTF. The CDR3 bases are TGTGCCAGCACTCGCCGCAGTGCGAACTATGGCTACACCTTC.

This clonotype was seen at least ten times. The chain employs TRBV2 and TRBJ2-3; 16 nucleotides agree with TRBD2. Germline V gene lookup returns CDR1 SNHLY and CDR2 FYNNEI. With V trimmed by 6 bases and J by 6 bases, 3 bases remained unmatched. The CDR3 spans 15 residues. In nucleotides, the CDR3 is TGTGCCAGCAGGCCGGGACTAGCGGGGGGGGATACGCAGTATTTT. This gives the protein CASRPGLAGGDTQYF. Combining the CDR3 with reference TRBV2 and TRBJ2-3 gives the whole variable domain EPEVTQTPSHQVTQMGQEVILRCVPISNHLYFYWYRQILGQKVEFLVSFYNNEISEKSEIFDDQFSVERPDGSNFTLKIRSTKLEDSAMYFCASRPGLAGGDTQYFGPGTRLTVL.

There are many counts of this clonotype. V usage is TRBV4-2 and J usage is TRBJ1-3, with 7 bases that match TRBD1. The CDR3 extends over 17 amino acids. The trim removed 5 bases at V and 0 bases at J, leaving 10 bases unmatched. Germline CDR1 reads LGHNA; CDR2 reads YNFKEQ. Here the CDR3 DNA reads TGTGCCAGCAGCATACGACAGGGATTCGGCTCTGGAAACACCATATATTTT. It specifies CASSIRQGFGSGNTIYF.

This clonotype was counted at least ten times. This rearrangement joins TRBV11-2 to TRBJ2-1; D not resolved. Trimming pared 1 base from V and 6 bases from J, leaving 13 bases between. Germline V gene sequence: CDR1 SGHAT, CDR2 FQNNGV. The CDR3 spans 15 residues. CDR3 amino acids: CASSLVAWGSNEQFF. The CDR3 DNA reads TGTGCCAGCAGCTTAGTTGCATGGGGTAGCAATGAGCAGTTCTTC.

This clonotype was picked up many times. V is TRBV6-5 and J is TRBJ2-4; D assignment may be TRBD1 or TRBD2 (5 bases each). CDR3 length equals 13 residues. Germline CDR1 reads MNHEY; CDR2 reads SVGAGI. V lost 2 bases and J 7 bases, leaving 9 bases between the germline ends. CDR3 region: CASSYEGWNIQYF. The CDR3 DNA follows: TGTGCCAGCAGTTACGAGGGGTGGAACATTCAGTACTTC.

This clonotype was seen repeatedly, ten times or more. The chain employs TRBV7-8 and TRBJ2-7, with a weak D call TRBD2 (6 bases). CDR1 and CDR2 (germline): SGHVS, FQNEAQ. The ends were cut back, 5 bases at V and 3 bases at J, with 14 bases in the middle. The CDR3 has 14 amino acids. In DNA form, the CDR3 reads TGTGCCAGCAGCCCAGCGGGCCCTGACTACGAGCAGTACTTC. Protein: CASSPAGPDYEQYF.

Many counts were recorded for this clonotype. This chain links TRBV28 with TRBJ1-2; 7 bases are a match to TRBD1. The germline gives CDR1 MDHEN, CDR2 SYDVKM. V lost 6 bases, J lost 6 bases, and 16 bases stayed unmatched. The CDR3 runs to 16 residues. The chain's CDR3 is CASRTRTGAESDGYTF. The CDR3 bases are TGTGCCAGCAGAACCCGAACAGGGGCGGAAAGTGATGGCTACACCTTC.

This clonotype was recorded many times. The CDR3 DNA follows: TGTGCCAGCAGTACAGCGCCGAGGGGCCAAGAGACCCAGTACTTC. As protein: CASSTAPRGQETQYF. V usage is TRBV6-2 or TRBV6-3 and J usage is TRBJ2-5, with D perhaps matching TRBD1 or TRBD2 (5 bases each). Trimming removed 5 bases from V and 1 base from J, with 14 bases in between. The CDR3 spans 15 residues. The germline V gene has CDR1 MNHEY and CDR2 SVGEGT.

This clonotype was counted many times. The chain links TRBV12-3 or TRBV12-4 to TRBJ1-1; D call uncertain. Trimming stripped 2 bases from V and 3 bases from J, with 13 bases between. This CDR3 spans 15 amino acids. In DNA, the CDR3 is TGTGCCAGCAGTTTACGTATGTACGGGGACACTGAAGCTTTCTTT. Its protein is CASSLRMYGDTEAFF.

Remarks on this clonotype: One base away lies a much larger clone, so this may be a sequencing read error. This rearrangement joins TRBV6-2 or TRBV6-3 to TRBJ2-3; D is possibly TRBD2 (6 bases). Germline V CDR1 and CDR2: MNHEY, SVGEGT. Trimming left V 4 bases short and J 3 bases short, with 17 bases between. The CDR3 has 16 residues. Written as DNA, the CDR3 is TGTGCCAGCAGTTGCTCGACGGCTGGGGGGACAGATACGCAGTATTTT. The encoded protein is CASSCSTAGGTDTQYF.